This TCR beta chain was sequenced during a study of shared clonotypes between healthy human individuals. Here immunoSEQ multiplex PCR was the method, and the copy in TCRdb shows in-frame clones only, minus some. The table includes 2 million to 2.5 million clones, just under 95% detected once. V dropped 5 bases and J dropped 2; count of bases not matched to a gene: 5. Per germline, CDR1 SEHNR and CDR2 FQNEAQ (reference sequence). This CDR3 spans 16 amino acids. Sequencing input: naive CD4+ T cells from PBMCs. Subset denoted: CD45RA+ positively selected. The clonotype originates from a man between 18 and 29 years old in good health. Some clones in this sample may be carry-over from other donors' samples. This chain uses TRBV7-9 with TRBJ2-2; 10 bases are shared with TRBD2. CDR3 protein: CASSKSSGGNTGELFF. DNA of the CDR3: TGTGCCAGCAGCAAGTCTAGCGGGGGCAACACCGGGGAGCTGTTTTTT.